This TCR beta chain was observed in a study of shared clonotypes between healthy human individuals. General observations from the study: The study sampled only blood, and tissue repertoires likely differ.

The CDR3 contains 14 residues. Germline CDR1 MDHEN, CDR2 SYDVKM. Trimming stripped 6 bases from V and 3 bases from J, with 12 bases between. Each cell subset's genomic DNA was divided evenly among several immunoSEQ plates. Unsorted PBMC DNA was run through sequencing on ten immunoSEQ deep assay plates. Sequencing was performed with immunoSEQ multiplex PCR; in TCRdb, only in-frame clones are kept and a portion is missing. Of some 490,000 clones listed, about 78% were seen once; the top ten hold 12%. Regarding this clone: What it binds is unknown.

The receptor comes from a woman between 40 and 55 years old in good health. Some clones in this sample may be carry-over from other donors' samples. Sequencing was carried out using PBMCs. This chain links TRBV28 with TRBJ1-3; D not resolved. The CDR3 loop reads CASSLLGGGNTIYF. For the CDR3, the DNA is TGTGCCAGCAGCCTTCTCGGCGGTGGAAACACCATATATTTT.